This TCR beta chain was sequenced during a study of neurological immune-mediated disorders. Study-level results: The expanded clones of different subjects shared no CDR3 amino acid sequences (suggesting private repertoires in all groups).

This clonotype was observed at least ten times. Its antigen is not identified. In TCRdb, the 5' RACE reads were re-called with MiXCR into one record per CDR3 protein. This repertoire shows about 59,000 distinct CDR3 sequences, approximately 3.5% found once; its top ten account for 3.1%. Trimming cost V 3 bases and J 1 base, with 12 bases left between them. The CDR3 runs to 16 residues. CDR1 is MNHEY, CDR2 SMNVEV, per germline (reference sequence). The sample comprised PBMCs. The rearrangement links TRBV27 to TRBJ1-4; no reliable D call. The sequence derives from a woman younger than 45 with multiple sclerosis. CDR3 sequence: CASSLTGVQTNEKLFF. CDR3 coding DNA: TGTGCCAGCAGTTTGACCGGGGTGCAAACTAATGAAAAACTGTTTTTT.